Detailed here is one T cell receptor (beta chain). Sequencing was performed with immunoSEQ multiplex PCR; in TCRdb, only in-frame clones are kept and a portion is missing. The sample shows 150,000 to 200,000 clones, about nine tenths of them seen only once. This record comes from a study of blood T cell repertoires in COVID-19. Whole-study context: Sources were T cells, B-cell-depleted T cells, or PBMCs; the material itself was cDNA or gDNA.

Germline V gene lookup returns CDR1 SGHRS and CDR2 YFSETQ. The CDR3 consists of 12 residues. The V and J ends lost 6 bases and 5 bases respectively, with 9 bases between them. V gene TRBV5-1 combines with J gene TRBJ2-1; D is possibly TRBD2 (6 bases). Sequenced input: peripheral blood. This clonotype was obtained from an older woman with acute or convalescent COVID-19. The CDR3 loop reads CASTGDHNEQFF. Here the CDR3 DNA reads TGCGCCAGCACGGGGGACCACAATGAGCAGTTCTTC.